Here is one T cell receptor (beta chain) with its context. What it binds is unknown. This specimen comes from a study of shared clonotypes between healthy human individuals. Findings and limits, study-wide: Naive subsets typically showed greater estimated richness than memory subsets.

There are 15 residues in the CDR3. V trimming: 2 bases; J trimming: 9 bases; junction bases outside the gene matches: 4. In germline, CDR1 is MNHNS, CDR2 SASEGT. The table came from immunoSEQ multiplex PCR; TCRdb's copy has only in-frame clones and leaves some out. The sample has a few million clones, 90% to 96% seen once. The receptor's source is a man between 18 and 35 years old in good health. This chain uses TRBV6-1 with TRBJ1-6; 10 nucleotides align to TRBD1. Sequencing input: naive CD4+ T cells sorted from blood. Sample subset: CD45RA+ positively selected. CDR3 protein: CASSELGQGTSPLHF. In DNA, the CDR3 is TGTGCCAGCAGTGAATTGGGACAGGGGACTTCACCCCTCCACTTT.